This TCR beta chain was recorded in a study of CD8 T cells in Susac syndrome. The CDR3 spans 14 residues. Trimming stripped 5 bases from V and 3 bases from J, with 11 bases between. Germline lookup yields CDR1 SGHRS and CDR2 YFSETQ. Of note for this clonotype: Its antigen is not identified.

Study-wide results and caveats: As the study acknowledged, the number of individuals in its TCR sequencing and HLA analysis was relatively small.

Roughly 0.45 to 1 ug RNA was reverse transcribed with random hexamers. Across 54 Vbeta and 13 Jbeta, TCR beta CDR3 was amplified with immunoSEQ multiplex PCR. TCRdb itself ran the immunoSEQ multiplex PCR reads through MiXCR, one entry per CDR3 protein. The sample consists of more than 150,000 distinct CDR3 sequences, 90% to 95% of them appearing once. TCR beta sequencing covered blood CD8+ and CD4+ T cells. TEMRA cells underwent FACS enrichment and CD8+ and CD4+ T cells underwent negative isolation. The V call is TRBV5-1, the J call TRBJ2-2; tentatively, D is TRBD1 or TRBD2 (5 bases each). Sample: CD4+ T cells from PBMCs. This clonotype originated in a human donor in good health. The CDR3 sequence is CASRGEWDTGELFF. CDR3 coding DNA: TGCGCCAGCAGGGGGGAATGGGACACCGGGGAGCTGTTTTTT.